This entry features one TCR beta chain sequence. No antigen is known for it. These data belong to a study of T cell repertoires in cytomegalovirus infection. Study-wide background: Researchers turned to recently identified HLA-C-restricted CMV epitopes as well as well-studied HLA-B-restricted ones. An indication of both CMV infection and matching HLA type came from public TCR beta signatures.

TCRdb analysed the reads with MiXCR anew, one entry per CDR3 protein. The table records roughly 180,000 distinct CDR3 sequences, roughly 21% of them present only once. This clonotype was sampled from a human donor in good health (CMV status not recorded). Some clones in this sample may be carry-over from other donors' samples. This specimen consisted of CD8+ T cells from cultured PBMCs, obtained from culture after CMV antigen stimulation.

CDR3 nucleotides: TGTGCCAGCAGTCCCGGGACAGAAACTCTCTATGGCTACACCTTC. Its translation is CASSPGTETLYGYTF. The chain carries TRBV6-5 and TRBJ1-2; 7 bases align to TRBD1. With 5 bases clipped from V and 4 bases from J, the junction kept 10 bases outside the gene matches. The CDR3 runs to 15 residues. Germline CDR1 and CDR2: MNHEY and SVGAGI.